This is a list of T cell receptor beta chains from one sample in a study of cytomegalovirus exposure and HLA in healthy donors. Profiled with immunoSEQ multiplex PCR; TCRdb holds only in-frame clones, not every one. The sample records more than 100,000 clones, almost 80% being singletons. Material for sequencing was PBMCs. The receptors shown here come from a man aged 45-65 years in good health and CMV-seropositive. Both conserved end residues are part of each CDR3. A D gene is named only where the DNA matches it firmly. Expanded clones get a size class; other rows say once, few or many, or leave the size out.

V gene	J gene	D gene	clone size	CDR3 DNA	CDR3 protein
TRBV4-3	TRBJ2-1	TRBD2	.	TGCGCCAGCAGCCAAGATACGGGAGGCCACAATGAGCAGTTCTTC	CASSQDTGGHNEQFF
TRBV7-2	TRBJ2-5	.	.	TGTGCCAGCAGCCCAGGGGTGAAGCGCGAGACCCAGTACTTC	CASSPGVKRETQYF
TRBV5-1	TRBJ1-1	.	.	TGCGCCAGCAGGATCGGACTTAACACTGAAGCTTTCTTT	CASRIGLNTEAFF
TRBV5-1	TRBJ2-4	.	few	TGCGCCAGCAGCTTTGCCGGAGATGGGTCCAAAAACATTCAGTACTTC	CASSFAGDGSKNIQYF
TRBV19	TRBJ1-6	.	.	TGTGCCAGTAACCGGGACATGAACTATAATTCACCCCTCCACTTT	CASNRDMNYNSPLHF
TRBV6-5	TRBJ2-7	.	.	TGTGCCAGCAGTTACTCCAGGGGCTACGAGCAGTACTTC	CASSYSRGYEQYF
TRBV4-2	TRBJ1-4	.	few	TGTGCCAGCAGCCAAGAGTTGAGACAGCCTAATGAAAAACTGTTTTTT	CASSQELRQPNEKLFF
TRBV5-1	TRBJ1-4	.	.	TGCGCCAGCAGTGGACTCGGGACTAATGAAAAACTGTTTTTT	CASSGLGTNEKLFF
TRBV30	TRBJ1-2	TRBD1	.	TGTGCCTTCCAATCCGGGACAGTTGGCTACACCTTC	CAFQSGTVGYTF
TRBV7-2	TRBJ2-7	TRBD2	.	TGTGCCAGCAGCGCCGGACTAGCGGGAGTGGTGCAGTACTTC	CASSAGLAGVVQYF
TRBV6-1	TRBJ2-3	TRBD2	.	TGTGCCAGCAGGCGGGGGGCGGCCACAGATACGCAGTATTTT	CASRRGAATDTQYF
TRBV7-2	TRBJ1-2	.	few	TGTGCCAGCAGCTCGAGCACTAACTATGGCTACACCTTC	CASSSSTNYGYTF
TRBV7-2	TRBJ2-7	TRBD2	.	TGTGCCAGCAGTCCGGGGGGAAGCTCCTACGAGCAGTACTTC	CASSPGGSSYEQYF
TRBV9	TRBJ2-1	TRBD2	.	TGTGCCAGCAGCCCCCGGACTAGTTCCTATGAGCAGTTCTTC	CASSPRTSSYEQFF
TRBV7-3	TRBJ2-5	.	.	TGTGCCAGCAGCTTAAGAGGGTCCCCACAAGAGACCCAGTACTTC	CASSLRGSPQETQYF
TRBV4-1	TRBJ2-2	TRBD2	.	TGCGCCAGCGCGCGGCGGGAGGGAAACACCGGGGAGCTGTTTTTT	CASARREGNTGELFF
TRBV2	TRBJ2-2	.	.	TGTGCCAGCGGCTCAGGGGGGAGCGGGGAGCTGTTTTTT	CASGSGGSGELFF
TRBV10-3	TRBJ1-5	TRBD1	.	TGTGCCATCAGTGGGGGGACAGGGACAGGTCAGCCCCAGCATTTT	CAISGGTGTGQPQHF
TRBV29-1	TRBJ2-5	.	.	TGCAGCGTTGGGACACCTCAAGAGACCCAGTACTTC	CSVGTPQETQYF
TRBV7-9	TRBJ1-5	.	.	TGTTCCGGTACGCCGTCTCAGCCCCAGCATTTT	CSGTPSQPQHF
TRBV18	TRBJ2-5	.	.	TGTGCCAGCTCCGGGTCGAGGGGACTCCAAGAGACCCAGTACTTC	CASSGSRGLQETQYF
TRBV25-1	TRBJ2-5	.	.	TGTGCCAGCAGTGAACCCCACACAGGGCGGGGGGAGACCCAGTACTTC	CASSEPHTGRGETQYF
TRBV5-1	TRBJ1-4	TRBD1	few	TGCGCCAGCAGCGTGGGGACAGCCTTTACCGCAACTAATGAAAAACTGTTTTTT	CASSVGTAFTATNEKLFF
TRBV2	TRBJ2-5	.	.	TGTGCCAGCAGGGTGGCGGGAAGGGAGACCCAGTACTTC	CASRVAGRETQYF
TRBV27	TRBJ2-7	TRBD1	.	TGTGCCAGCAGTGCCCTGAGACAGGGGTACGAGCAGTACTTC	CASSALRQGYEQYF
TRBV11-2	TRBJ2-5	TRBD2	.	TGTGCCAGCAGCTTATTAGGACTAGCGGAAGAGACCCAGTACTTC	CASSLLGLAEETQYF
TRBV30	TRBJ2-7	.	.	TGTGCCTGGAGTCCCAGGGGAAGAACCATACCCTACGAGCAGTACTTC	CAWSPRGRTIPYEQYF
TRBV30	TRBJ1-1	.	few	TGTGCCTGGAGTGTACGAGGGGGAAAAGCTTTCTTT	CAWSVRGGKAFF
TRBV5-4	TRBJ2-7	TRBD2	.	TGTGCCAGCAGCTTTGACCTCCAAAGGACTAGCGATACCTACGAGCAGTACTTC	CASSFDLQRTSDTYEQYF
TRBV6-4	TRBJ2-7	TRBD1	.	TGTGCCAGCATTCCGGGGACAGCAACCTACGAGCAGTACTTC	CASIPGTATYEQYF
TRBV7-8	TRBJ1-5	.	.	TGTGCCAGCAGCTTAGTAGGCAATCAGCCCCAGCATTTT	CASSLVGNQPQHF
TRBV7-6	TRBJ2-5	.	.	TGTGCCAGCAGCTTAAGGGGATCCCAAGAGACCCAGTACTTC	CASSLRGSQETQYF
TRBV7-9	TRBJ2-1	.	.	TGTGCCAGCAGCCCGCGGGGGACAGGAACATACAATGAGCAGTTCTTC	CASSPRGTGTYNEQFF
TRBV28	TRBJ2-7	TRBD2	.	TGTGCCAGCAGTCCTTGGACTAGCGGGATGTCGTACGAGCAGTACTTC	CASSPWTSGMSYEQYF
TRBV29-1	TRBJ1-1	.	once	TGCAGCGTTCACAACCGAGAACAGGACACTGAAGCTTTCTTT	CSVHNREQDTEAFF
TRBV11-1	TRBJ2-1	TRBD2	.	TGTGCCAGCAGCTTAGATTGGAGAAGCGGGAGAGGCGATGAGCAGTTCTTC	CASSLDWRSGRGDEQFF
TRBV9	TRBJ2-3	TRBD2	.	TGTGCCAGCAGCCGGCTAGCGGGAGGAACAGATACGCAGTATTTT	CASSRLAGGTDTQYF
TRBV7-3	TRBJ2-2	TRBD2	.	TGTGCCAGCAGCCCCGGGACTAGCGGGAGTGCCGGGGAGCTGTTTTTT	CASSPGTSGSAGELFF
TRBV19	TRBJ2-5	.	.	TGTGCCAGTAGTCCCAGGACAACGTGGGGAGAGACCCAGTACTTC	CASSPRTTWGETQYF
TRBV2	TRBJ2-6	.	.	TGTGCCAGCAGTGAAGCGCGTCGCCCGAGGGCCTCTGGGGCCAACGTCCTGACTTTC	CASSEARRPRASGANVLTF
TRBV30	TRBJ1-5	.	.	TGTGCCTGGAGGGGGGGGGCAGATAGCAATCAGCCCCAGCATTTT	CAWRGGADSNQPQHF
TRBV28	TRBJ1-2	.	once	TGTGCCAGCAGTTTGAGTAGCGACATTTCCTATGGCTACACCTTC	CASSLSSDISYGYTF
TRBV27	TRBJ2-3	.	.	TGTGCCAGCACCCAATGGTCACAGGCCTCTGGCACAGATACGCAGTATTTT	CASTQWSQASGTDTQYF
TRBV27	TRBJ1-2	TRBD1	few	TGTGCCAGCGGCCAGGGGGCGCGTGGGTATGGCTACACCTTC	CASGQGARGYGYTF
TRBV19	TRBJ1-5	TRBD1	.	TGTGCCAGTAGTATCGGACAGGATCAGCCCCAGCATTTT	CASSIGQDQPQHF